One and the same sample provided the 14 T cell receptor beta chains below, sequenced in a study of vaccination and CD4 T cells after COVID-19. These receptors' targets are unknown. Sequencing of cultured CD4+ T cell DNA used the Oncomine TCR Beta short-read assay. TCRdb used MiXCR to reprocess the PCR reads, holding one entry per CDR3 protein. The sample consists of fewer than 30,000 distinct CDR3 sequences, around 50% of them appearing once. Regarding treatment: roughly 11-day PBMC culture with coronavirus spike peptide pools or control peptides (ViraFEST assay). The specimen was CD4+ T cells from blood, cultured in vitro, collected before SARS-CoV-2 vaccination. The receptors shown here come from a human donor who received a COVID-19 vaccine.

This clonotype was seen a handful of times. The chain links TRBV20-1 to TRBJ1-3; TRBD1 might be the D (5 bases). The CDR3 has 14 residues. Germline CDR1 is DFQATT and CDR2 is SNEGSKA (reference sequence). Trimming removed 5 bases from V and 0 bases from J, with 11 bases in between. The CDR3 is CSALGVTSGNTIYF. For the CDR3, the DNA is TGCAGTGCTTTGGGGGTAACCTCTGGAAACACCATATATTTT.

V gene TRBV12-3 or TRBV12-4 combines with J gene TRBJ2-3, with D possibly called TRBD1 or TRBD2 (6 bases each). Between the trimmed V and J ends, which lost 1 base and 4 bases, there was a span of 9 bases. The CDR3 covers 14 residues. The CDR3 protein is CASSLGRGADTQYF. The CDR3 coding sequence is TGTGCCAGCAGTTTAGGGAGGGGGGCAGATACGCAGTATTTT.

The gene calls are TRBV27 and TRBJ2-3; TRBD2 agrees at 12 bases. V gave up 6 bases and J gave up 2 bases; unmatched junction bases: 6. The germline V gene encodes CDR1 MNHEY and CDR2 SMNVEV (reference sequence). The CDR3 is 16 amino acids. The CDR3 loop is CASSLTSGGNTDTQYF. The CDR3 bases are TGTGCCAGCAGCCTTACTAGCGGGGGGAACACAGATACGCAGTATTTT.

Only a few counts were recorded for this clonotype. The J gene is TRBJ1-2, the V gene TRBV20-1; the D gene is possibly TRBD1 (6 bases). CDR1 and CDR2 from the germline V gene are DFQATT and SNEGSKA (reference sequence). V dropped 3 bases and J dropped 2 bases, with 22 bases sitting between them. The CDR3 is 17 amino acids. CDR3 in amino acids: CSASSVKRTGTNYGYTF. CDR3 DNA: TGCAGTGCTAGCAGCGTAAAACGAACAGGGACCAACTATGGCTACACCTTC.

Only a few counts were recorded for this clonotype. The CDR3 region is CSALAEDTDTQYF. Written as DNA, the CDR3 is TGCAGTGCTCTAGCGGAGGACACAGATACGCAGTATTTT. The V call is TRBV20-1, the J call TRBJ2-3; 7 bases match TRBD2. J lost 2 bases, V lost 5 bases, and 4 bases had no gene match. Per the germline V gene, CDR1 is DFQATT and CDR2 is SNEGSKA (reference sequence). The CDR3 has 13 residues.

The chain employs TRBV7-2 and TRBJ2-1; maybe TRBD2 (5 bases). The J call may be faulty, since TRBJ2-7 better matches the DNA end. Looked up from germline, CDR1 is SGHTA and CDR2 is FQGNSA. This CDR3 comprises 13 residues. The CDR3 coding sequence is TGTGCCAGCAGCTTAGCGACGGGGTATGAGCAGTACTTC. This sequence encodes CASSLATGYEQYF.

This clonotype was counted between two and nine times. This chain joins TRBV10-1 and TRBJ2-5, with D unclear. The CDR3 contains 16 residues. The germline V and J ends were trimmed by 0 bases and 7 bases, with 18 bases remaining between them. Germline V gives CDR1 WNHNN, CDR2 SYGVQD (reference sequence). CDR3: CASSESRGVRSGTQYF. The CDR3 coding sequence is TGCGCCAGCAGTGAGTCACGTGGGGTGCGGAGTGGGACCCAGTACTTC.

The genes are TRBV6-1 and TRBJ1-1; D remains ambiguous. The CDR3 is 15 amino acids. Germline loops: CDR1 MNHNS, CDR2 SASEGT. Trimming shortened V by 5 bases and J by 4 bases, and 17 bases separated the two germline ends. CDR3 coding DNA: TGTGCCAGCAGTCGCTCCACCAGATCGGGCACTGAAGCTTTCTTT. Translation gives CASSRSTRSGTEAFF.

V usage is TRBV11-2 and J usage is TRBJ1-2, with D perhaps TRBD1 (6 bases). The germline V and J ends were trimmed by 5 bases and 8 bases, with 15 bases remaining between them. Germline V CDR1 and CDR2: SGHAT, FQNNGV. This CDR3 region has 13 residues. The CDR3 here is CASSPDSTGGYTF. CDR3 bases: TGTGCCAGCAGCCCGGACAGTACGGGAGGCTACACCTTC.

V is TRBV7-3 and J is TRBJ2-1, with 8 nucleotides matching TRBD1. The germline V gene encodes CDR1 SGHTA and CDR2 FQGTGA. Unmatched junction bases numbered 10, after V lost 5 bases and J lost 7 bases. The CDR3 extends over 15 amino acids. In nucleotides, the CDR3 is TGTGCCAGCAGCCCTCGACAGGGGCTGAGGAATGAGCAGTTCTTC. It yields the protein CASSPRQGLRNEQFF.

This clonotype was counted once. The chain employs TRBV24-1 and TRBJ1-2; 8 bases fit TRBD1. V shed 5 bases, J shed 4 bases, and the junction held 11 bases outside the gene matches. This CDR3 comprises 16 residues. The V gene's germline CDR1 is KGHDR and CDR2 SFDVKD. The CDR3 coding sequence is TGTGCCACCAGTGCCCCCGGACAGGGTGGCGGCTATGGCTACACCTTC. As protein: CATSAPGQGGGYGYTF.

The chain is built from TRBV6-1 and TRBJ2-3; D is possibly TRBD2 (6 bases). The germline V gene encodes CDR1 MNHNS and CDR2 SASEGT. Trimming cost V 6 bases and J 2 bases, with 15 bases left between them. The CDR3 runs to 15 residues. The CDR3 loop reads CASRLAAGSTDTQYF. The CDR3 nucleotides read TGTGCCAGCAGACTCGCCGCGGGGTCCACAGATACGCAGTATTTT.

A few counts support this clonotype. The chain carries TRBV20-1 and TRBJ2-5; possible D gene TRBD2, 6 bases. This CDR3 region has 14 residues. Germline CDR1 and CDR2: DFQATT and SNEGSKA (reference sequence). With 1 base removed from V and 9 bases from J, the gap between germline ends came to 18 bases. The CDR3 DNA is TGCAGTGCTAGAGGCGGGGCCCAAGAGAGGGCCCAGTACTTC. This codes for CSARGGAQERAQYF.

This clonotype was detected only once. V usage is TRBV7-9 and J usage is TRBJ2-3, with a weak D call TRBD2 (7 bases). V lost 5 bases to trimming and J lost 3 bases, with 15 bases between them. The CDR3 consists of 15 residues. Germline CDR1 reads SEHNR; CDR2 reads FQNEAQ (reference sequence). The CDR3 protein is CASSAPGGGTDTQYF. CDR3 bases: TGTGCCAGCAGCGCCCCGGGGGGCGGAACAGATACGCAGTATTTT.